This TCR beta chain appears in the sequencing data of a study of long-term antiretroviral therapy in people with HIV. Study-wide background: When the earliest samples were collected, ART was typically delayed until CD4 counts fell.

Overall study results and limits: Those clones which expanded before ART made up the dominant part of the repertoire at all time points. ART adherence, viral resistance and therapy changes were undocumented.

immunoSEQ v3.0 was run at survey level. TCRdb keeps only in-frame clones here, not all; method: immunoSEQ multiplex PCR. Found here are about 24,000 clones, about four fifths of them singletons; the top ten hold roughly 4.2%. The germline gives CDR1 SGHRS, CDR2 YFSETQ. Between the trimmed V and J ends, which lost 4 bases and 0 bases, there was a span of 14 bases. CDR3 length equals 15 residues. As concerns this clone: What it recognizes is unknown.

This TCR came from a man under 40 with HIV. Source: unsorted PBMCs, taken roughly 5.9 years after starting antiretroviral therapy. This rearrangement joins TRBV5-1 to TRBJ2-7; perhaps TRBD1 as D (6 bases). The CDR3, as DNA: TGCGCCAGCAGCGATCCGCAGGGGAACTCCTACGAGCAGTACTTC. Its protein is CASSDPQGNSYEQYF. Supplemented by reference TRBV5-1 and TRBJ2-7, the full variable domain reads KAGVTQTPRYLIKTRGQQVTLSCSPISGHRSVSWYQQTPGQGLQFLFEYFSETQRNKGNFPGRFSGRQFSNSRSEMNVSTLELGDSALYLCASSDPQGNSYEQYFGPGTRLTVT.